This TCR beta chain was sequenced for a study of cytomegalovirus exposure and HLA in healthy donors. Study information: T cells numbering 150 million to 200 million yielded 95 million to 140 million unique TCR beta sequences in an earlier analysis. Notes on the study in general: The study listed approximately 170 cytomegalovirus-associated TCR beta chains. A missense DCLRE1C variant was associated with V- and J-gene trimming of TCR beta chains in a later analysis, and an independent cohort replicated the association.

In the case of this clone: Its antigen is still unknown.

PCR used 60 Vbeta primers and 13 Jbeta primers. Profiled with immunoSEQ multiplex PCR; TCRdb holds only in-frame clones, not every one. The sample carries more than 130,000 clones, about 78% recorded once. Losses at the gene ends were 1 base for V and 5 bases for J; bases not matched to a gene: 7. Germline-derived CDR1 and CDR2 are LNHDA and SQIVND (reference sequence). The CDR3 sequence is 16 residues long. The TCR originated in a male donor in good health and CMV-seronegative. The sequenced material came from PBMCs. The chain joins TRBV19 to TRBJ2-1; 8 bases are shared with TRBD2. CDR3 bases: TGTGCCAGTAGTATAGTAGGCGGGAGGCCGAACAATGAGCAGTTCTTC. Translated: CASSIVGGRPNNEQFF.